This T cell receptor beta chain was sequenced for a study of molecular identifiers for immune sequencing clone quantification. Study at large: Four of five RNA aliquots from about 19,000 or 110,000 naive CD8 T cells were sequenced. Findings and limits, study-wide: With a barcode shared among identical TCR molecules, highly expanded clone sizes could be underestimated. Spiked TCR RNA from one Jurkat cell reportedly showed up when mixed among around 1 million naive cells.

From the PCR reads, TCRdb called clonotypes with MiXCR, one entry per CDR3 protein. The table lists 97,000 or so distinct CDR3 sequences, 30% to 35% of them singletons, with roughly 10% in the top ten. Sorted naive CD8 T cells were those defined as CD8+CD4-CCR7+CD45RA+. CDR1 and CDR2 from the germline V gene are SGHVS and FNYEAQ. The CDR3 runs to 14 residues. V was shortened by 5 bases and J by 10 bases, with 15 bases between the two germline ends. In its sample, this clonotype was seen a few times. Its antigen remains unknown. The TCR originated in a human donor in good health. Some libraries in this study had Jurkat cell RNA spiked in. Sequencing used naive CD8+ T cells from blood, with Jurkat cell RNA spiked in. As to subset: FACS-sorted CD8+CD4-CCR7+CD45RA+ naive T cells. The chain recombines TRBV7-6 with TRBJ1-6; D may be TRBD1 (6 bases). The CDR3 bases are TGTGCCAGCAGCCTAACCGGGGGGGCCTCACCCCTCCACTTT. It is translated as CASSLTGGASPLHF.